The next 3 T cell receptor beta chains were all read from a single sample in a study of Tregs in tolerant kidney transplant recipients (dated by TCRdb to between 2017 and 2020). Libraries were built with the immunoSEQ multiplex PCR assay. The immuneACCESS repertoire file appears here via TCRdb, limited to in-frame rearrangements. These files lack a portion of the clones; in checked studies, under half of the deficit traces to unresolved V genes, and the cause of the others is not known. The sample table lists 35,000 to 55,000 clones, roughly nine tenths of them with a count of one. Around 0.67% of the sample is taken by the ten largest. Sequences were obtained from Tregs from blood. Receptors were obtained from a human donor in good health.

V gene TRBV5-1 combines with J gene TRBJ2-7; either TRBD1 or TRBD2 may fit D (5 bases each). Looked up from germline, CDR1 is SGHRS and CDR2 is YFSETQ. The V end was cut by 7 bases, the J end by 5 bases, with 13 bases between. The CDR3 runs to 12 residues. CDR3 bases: TGCGCCAGCGGGGGAAATGGCCACGAGCAGTACTTC. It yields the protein CASGGNGHEQYF.

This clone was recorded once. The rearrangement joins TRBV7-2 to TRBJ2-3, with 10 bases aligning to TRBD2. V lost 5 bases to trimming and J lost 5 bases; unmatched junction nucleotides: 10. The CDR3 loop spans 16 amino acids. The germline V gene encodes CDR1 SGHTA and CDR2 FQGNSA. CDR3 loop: CASSPERGGPVDTQYF. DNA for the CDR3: TGTGCCAGCAGCCCCGAGCGGGGGGGCCCTGTAGATACGCAGTATTTT.

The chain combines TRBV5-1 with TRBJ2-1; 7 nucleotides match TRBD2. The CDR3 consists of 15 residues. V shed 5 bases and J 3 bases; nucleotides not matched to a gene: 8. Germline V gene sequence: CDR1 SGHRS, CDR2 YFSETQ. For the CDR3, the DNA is TGCGCCAGCAGTCGTCCTAGCGGAGTCTACAATGAGCAGTTCTTC. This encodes CASSRPSGVYNEQFF.